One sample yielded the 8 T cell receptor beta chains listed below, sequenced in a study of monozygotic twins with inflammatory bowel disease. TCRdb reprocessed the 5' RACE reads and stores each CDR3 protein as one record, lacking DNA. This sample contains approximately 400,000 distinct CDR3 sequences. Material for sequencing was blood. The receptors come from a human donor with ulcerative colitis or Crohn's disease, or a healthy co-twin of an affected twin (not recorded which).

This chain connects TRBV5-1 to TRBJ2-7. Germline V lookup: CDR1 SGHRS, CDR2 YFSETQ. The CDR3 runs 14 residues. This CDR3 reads CASSLPLNSYEQYF.

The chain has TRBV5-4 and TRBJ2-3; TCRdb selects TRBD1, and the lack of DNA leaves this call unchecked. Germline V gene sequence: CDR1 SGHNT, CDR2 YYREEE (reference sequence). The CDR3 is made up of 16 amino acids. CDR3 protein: CASSLAGVPSTDTQYF.

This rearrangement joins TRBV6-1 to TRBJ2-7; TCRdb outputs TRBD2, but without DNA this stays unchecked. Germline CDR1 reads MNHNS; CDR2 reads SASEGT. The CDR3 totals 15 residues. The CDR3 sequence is CASSGDKGLGYEQYF.

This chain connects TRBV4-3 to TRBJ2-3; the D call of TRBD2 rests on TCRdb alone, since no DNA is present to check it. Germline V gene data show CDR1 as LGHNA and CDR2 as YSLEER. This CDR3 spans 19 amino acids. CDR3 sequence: CASKPHRGFLAGGTDTQYF.

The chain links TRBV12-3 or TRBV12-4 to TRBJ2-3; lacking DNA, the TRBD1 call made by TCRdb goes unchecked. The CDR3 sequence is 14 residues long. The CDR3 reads CASTQGISTDTQYF.

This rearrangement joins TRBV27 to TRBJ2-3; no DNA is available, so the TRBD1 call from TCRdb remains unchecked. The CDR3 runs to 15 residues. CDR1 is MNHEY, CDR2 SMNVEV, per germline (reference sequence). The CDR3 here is CASRTRAGWGDTQYF.

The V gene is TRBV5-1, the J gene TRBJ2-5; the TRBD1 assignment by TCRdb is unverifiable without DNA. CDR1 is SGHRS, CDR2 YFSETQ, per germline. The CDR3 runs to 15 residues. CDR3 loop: CASSISAGDAKTQYF.

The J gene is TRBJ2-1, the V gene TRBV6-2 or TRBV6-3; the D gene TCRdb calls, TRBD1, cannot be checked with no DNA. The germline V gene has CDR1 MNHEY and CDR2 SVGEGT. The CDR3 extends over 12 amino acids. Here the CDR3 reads CATRVGHREQFF.